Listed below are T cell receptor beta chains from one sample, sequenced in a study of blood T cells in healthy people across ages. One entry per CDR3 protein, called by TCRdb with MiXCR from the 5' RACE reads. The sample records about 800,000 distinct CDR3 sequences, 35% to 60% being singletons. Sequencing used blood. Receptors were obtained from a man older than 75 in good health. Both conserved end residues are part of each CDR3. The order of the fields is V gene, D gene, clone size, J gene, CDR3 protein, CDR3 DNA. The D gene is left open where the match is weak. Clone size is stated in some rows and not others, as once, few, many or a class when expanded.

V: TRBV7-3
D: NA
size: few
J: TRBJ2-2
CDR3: CASSPGGGTGELFF
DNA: TGTGCCAGCAGCCCAGGTGGGGGAACCGGGGAGCTGTTTTTT

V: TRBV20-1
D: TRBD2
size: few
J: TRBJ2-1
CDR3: CSARDPRREGNYNEQFF
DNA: TGCAGTGCTAGAGATCCACGGCGGGAGGGCAACTACAATGAGCAGTTCTTC

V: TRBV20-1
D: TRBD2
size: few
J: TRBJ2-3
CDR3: CSAGESGRGADTQYF
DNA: TGCAGTGCGGGGGAAAGCGGGAGAGGGGCAGATACGCAGTATTTT

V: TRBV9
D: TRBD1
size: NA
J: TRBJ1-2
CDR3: CASSVAAGGTVSQTGGYTF
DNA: TGTGCCAGCAGCGTAGCGGCAGGGGGGACCGTCTCGCAGACCGGTGGCTACACCTTC

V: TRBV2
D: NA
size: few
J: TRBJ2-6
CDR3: CASSGATFSGANVLTF
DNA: TGTGCCAGCAGTGGGGCTACCTTCTCTGGGGCCAACGTCCTGACTTTC

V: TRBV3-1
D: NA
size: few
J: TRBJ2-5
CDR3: CASNPSRRGTQYF
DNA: TGTGCCAGCAACCCAAGCCGCCGCGGGACCCAGTACTTC

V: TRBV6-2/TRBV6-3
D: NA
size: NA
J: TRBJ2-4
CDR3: CASSYSGRGDRNIQYF
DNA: TGTGCCAGCAGTTACTCCGGCAGGGGTGATAGAAACATTCAGTACTTC

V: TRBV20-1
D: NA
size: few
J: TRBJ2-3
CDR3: CSARDEDRADTQYF
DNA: TGCAGTGCTAGAGATGAGGACCGAGCGGATACGCAGTATTTT

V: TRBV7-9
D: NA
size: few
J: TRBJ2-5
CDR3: CASSVTGFQETQYF
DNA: TGTGCCAGCAGCGTGACGGGTTTCCAAGAGACCCAGTACTTC

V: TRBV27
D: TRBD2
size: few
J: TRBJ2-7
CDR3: CASSLTSGSREQYF
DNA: TGTGCCAGCAGTTTGACTAGCGGGAGTAGGGAGCAGTACTTC